This note documents a single T cell receptor beta chain sequence. Its cognate antigen is unknown. The repertoire was sequenced with immunoSEQ multiplex PCR; TCRdb's copy has only in-frame clones and lacks some. The profile shows 25,000 to 35,000 clones, about nine tenths of them singletons. The sample comes from a study of T cells in tuberculosis. General study results and limits: Smaller alpha distances in active tuberculosis partly reflected shorter CDR3-alpha lengths. GEM motif frequencies gave around 70% accuracy; the GMM repertoire gave about 86%.

The sample taken for sequencing was PBMCs. The sequence came from a donor under 30 with latent tuberculosis or without tuberculosis infection. Some clones in this sample may be carry-over from other donors' samples.

The CDR3 sequence is CASSLEASGRYEQYF. The CDR3 DNA reads TGTGCCAGCAGCTTAGAGGCTAGCGGGAGATACGAGCAGTACTTC. This rearrangement joins TRBV11-2 to TRBJ2-7; 10 bases map to TRBD2. Per germline, CDR1 SGHAT and CDR2 FQNNGV. V gave up 0 bases and J gave up 4 bases; unmatched junction bases: 3. CDR3 length equals 15 residues.